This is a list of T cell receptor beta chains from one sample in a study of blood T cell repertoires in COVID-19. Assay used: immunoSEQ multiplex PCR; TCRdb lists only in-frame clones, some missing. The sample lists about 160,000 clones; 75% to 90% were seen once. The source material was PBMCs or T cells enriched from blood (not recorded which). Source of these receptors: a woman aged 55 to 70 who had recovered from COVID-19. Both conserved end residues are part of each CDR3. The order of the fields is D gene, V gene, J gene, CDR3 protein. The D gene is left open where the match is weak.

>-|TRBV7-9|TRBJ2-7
CASSQSPQGWSYEQYF
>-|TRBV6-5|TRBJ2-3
CASSYSQGNTDTQYF
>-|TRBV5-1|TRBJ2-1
CASSPDQGYNEQFF
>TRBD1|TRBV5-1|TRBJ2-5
CASSLLGQGIQETQYF
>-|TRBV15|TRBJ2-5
CATSSESRVETQYF
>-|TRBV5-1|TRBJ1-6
CASSLGSTGNSPLHF
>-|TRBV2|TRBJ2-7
CASTGSSYEQYF
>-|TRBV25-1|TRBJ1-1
CASRQGRGAFF
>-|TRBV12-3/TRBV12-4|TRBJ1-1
CASSSGGTEAFF
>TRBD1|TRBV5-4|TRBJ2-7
CASSSAGTGAYEQYF
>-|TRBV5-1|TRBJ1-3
CASSLISSPTGTIYF
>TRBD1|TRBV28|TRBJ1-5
CASSLQGANYQPQHF
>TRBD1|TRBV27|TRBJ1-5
CASSSQGITSGNQPQHF
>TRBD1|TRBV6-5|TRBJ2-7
CASSFRDRPYEQYF
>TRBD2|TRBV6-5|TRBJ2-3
CASSSSGASTDTQYF
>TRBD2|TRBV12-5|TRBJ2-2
CASGLAGYTGELFF